These 9 T cell receptor beta chains came from one sample sequenced in a study of blood T cell repertoires in COVID-19. Profiled with immunoSEQ multiplex PCR; TCRdb holds only in-frame clones, not every one. The table records roughly 50,000 clones, about nine tenths of them present only once. Sequencing was performed on peripheral blood. Every receptor here comes from a human donor in a cohort sampled during active COVID-19.

The gene calls are TRBV5-1 and TRBJ1-4, with D perhaps TRBD1 (5 bases). Germline CDR1 reads SGHRS; CDR2 reads YFSETQ. CDR3 size: 16 residues. The V and J ends lost 0 bases and 5 bases respectively, with 14 bases between them. The CDR3 is CASSLEPGRGNEKLFF. DNA for the CDR3: TGCGCCAGCAGCTTGGAACCAGGGCGGGGGAATGAAAAACTGTTTTTT. The full variable domain, rest sourced from reference TRBV5-1 and TRBJ1-4, is KAGVTQTPRYLIKTRGQQVTLSCSPISGHRSVSWYQQTPGQGLQFLFEYFSETQRNKGNFPGRFSGRQFSNSRSEMNVSTLELGDSALYLCASSLEPGRGNEKLFFGSGTQLSVL.

J is TRBJ2-2 and V is TRBV19; 13 nucleotides align to TRBD2. This CDR3 has 17 residues. From germline, CDR1 is LNHDA and CDR2 SQIVND (reference sequence). V gave up 5 bases and J gave up 1 base; unmatched junction bases: 4. This chain's CDR3 is CASSPTSGGKNTGELFF. CDR3 sequence (DNA): TGTGCCAGTAGTCCGACTAGCGGGGGGAAGAACACCGGGGAGCTGTTTTTT.

The CDR3 DNA is TGTGCCAGCAGTCCGGACAGAGAGACCCAGTACTTC. Translating it yields CASSPDRETQYF. The chain joins TRBV12-3 or TRBV12-4 to TRBJ2-5, with D possibly being TRBD1 (6 bases). The V and J ends lost 5 bases and 4 bases respectively, with 8 bases between them. The CDR3 length is 12 residues.

This chain uses TRBV6-2 or TRBV6-3 with TRBJ2-2; 7 nucleotides line up with TRBD1. The CDR3 has 17 amino acids. With 0 bases clipped from V and 0 bases from J, the junction kept 4 bases outside the gene matches. Per the germline V gene, CDR1 is MNHEY and CDR2 is SVGEGT. CDR3 coding DNA: TGTGCCAGCAGTTACTCGACACAGGGGACGAACACCGGGGAGCTGTTTTTT. Translation gives CASSYSTQGTNTGELFF.

This chain joins TRBV2 and TRBJ2-1; a possible D gene is TRBD1 (5 bases). Trimming removed 6 bases at V and 6 bases at J, with 12 bases between. The CDR3 totals 13 residues. The V gene's germline CDR1 is SNHLY and CDR2 FYNNEI. This chain's CDR3 is CASRMDIRNEQFF. The CDR3, as DNA: TGTGCCAGCAGGATGGACATCCGCAATGAGCAGTTCTTC.

The chain couples TRBV30 to TRBJ1-5, with 7 bases matching TRBD1. V shed 5 bases, J shed 2 bases, and the junction held 6 bases outside the gene matches. This CDR3 region has 14 residues. Germline V gives CDR1 GTSNPN, CDR2 SVGIG (reference sequence). The CDR3 DNA is TGTGCCTGGGGCACAGGGGTGGGCAATCAGCCCCAGCATTTT. It translates to CAWGTGVGNQPQHF.

The J gene is TRBJ1-2, the V gene TRBV28, with TRBD1 identical over 9 bases. Trimming removed 5 bases from V and 4 bases from J; junction bases left unmatched: 8. The CDR3 is 15 amino acids. Per the germline V gene, CDR1 is MDHEN and CDR2 is SYDVKM. CDR3 nucleotide sequence: TGTGCCAGCAGTGACCCGGGACAGGGTCGCTATGGCTACACCTTC. It encodes CASSDPGQGRYGYTF.

The gene calls are TRBV9 and TRBJ2-2, with 9 bases aligning to TRBD2. After removal of 4 bases from V and 1 base from J, the junction contained 8 bases not matched to a gene. The V gene's germline CDR1 is SGDLS and CDR2 YYNGEE. The CDR3 has 17 amino acids. CDR3 nucleotides: TGTGCCAGCAGCCCCCGGGCACTAGCGGGGAACACCGGGGAGCTGTTTTTT. Its protein is CASSPRALAGNTGELFF.

This clone was detected a few times. The V call is TRBV4-1, the J call TRBJ2-7; D may be TRBD1 (6 bases). Trimming removed 1 base at V and 0 bases at J, with 19 bases between. Germline V gene lookup returns CDR1 MGHRA and CDR2 YSYEKL. The CDR3 contains 18 residues. CDR3 sequence reads: CASSQGWDTRVRSYEQYF. CDR3 nucleotide sequence: TGCGCCAGCAGCCAAGGATGGGACACGCGCGTCCGCTCCTACGAGCAGTACTTC.